This T cell receptor beta chain derives from a study of metastatic and nonmetastatic thyroid tumors. Study context: Repertoires of blood and of tissue (tumor or nodule) from malignant and benign thyroid patients were compared. Whole-study findings and limits: Benign nodules reportedly had significantly lower TCR beta diversity than malignant thyroid tumors in blood and tumor.

There were no patients who had received any treatment before thyroid surgery. This clone was recorded at least ten times. Its antigen remains unknown. CDR3 length: 13 amino acids. Trimming shortened V by 4 bases and J by 3 bases, and 10 bases separated the two germline ends. The germline CDR1 and CDR2 sequences are GTSNPN and SVGIG (reference sequence). With MiXCR, TCRdb reprocessed the PCR reads. The sample has about 20,000 clones, 24% seen once. The TCR originated in a female donor with papillary thyroid cancer or a benign thyroid nodule (not recorded which). Some clones in this sample may be carry-over from other donors' samples. Sequenced sample: tumor tissue. J is TRBJ1-5 and V is TRBV30; possible D gene TRBD1, 6 bases. The CDR3 DNA sequence: TGTGCCTGGAACCGGGGGGCCAATCAGCCCCAGCATTTT. Translating gives CAWNRGANQPQHF.